A single sample is the source of the 13 T cell receptor beta chains below, sequenced in a study of OX40 agonist ivuxolimab in advanced cancers. Receptor libraries were prepared by the immunoSEQ multiplex PCR assay. TCRdb took over this immuneACCESS table, retaining in-frame rearrangements with V and J assigned. Such tables are incomplete; in checked studies, under half of the missing clones stem from an unresolved V gene, and the remainder is unexplained. The sample table records about 54,000 clones; just under 85% of these occur just once. More than 1% of the sample comes from the top ten. The sequenced sample was CD4+ or CD8+ T cells sorted from blood, obtained in a trial of the OX40 agonist ivuxolimab. All receptors derive from an adult with an advanced solid tumor such as melanoma, head and neck, liver or kidney cancer.

The chain employs TRBV18 and TRBJ1-1; D is unresolved. The CDR3 spans 14 residues. V lost 1 base and J 1 base, leaving 7 bases between the germline ends. Germline V gene lookup returns CDR1 KGHSH and CDR2 LQKENI. The CDR3 loop is CASSPRTGNTEAFF. The CDR3 nucleotides read TGTGCCAGCTCACCACGAACCGGGAACACTGAAGCTTTCTTT.

The chain carries TRBV2 and TRBJ1-4; the D is unclear. Germline CDR1 SNHLY, CDR2 FYNNEI. V was cut by 7 bases and J by 0 bases, with 9 bases left in between. The CDR3 extends over 14 amino acids. This CDR3 is CASKADATNEKLFF. The CDR3 DNA reads as TGTGCCAGCAAGGCTGATGCAACTAATGAAAAACTGTTTTTT. The full variable domain, rest sourced from reference TRBV2 and TRBJ1-4, is EPEVTQTPSHQVTQMGQEVILRCVPISNHLYFYWYRQILGQKVEFLVSFYNNEISEKSEIFDDQFSVERPDGSNFTLKIRSTKLEDSAMYFCASKADATNEKLFFGSGTQLSVL.

The rearrangement links TRBV5-5 to TRBJ2-7; 13 bases align to TRBD2. The V gene's germline CDR1 is SGHKS and CDR2 YYEKEE (reference sequence). Trimming took 2 bases from V and 3 from J; bases not matched to a gene: 11. The CDR3 sequence is 18 residues long. The CDR3 is CASSFGSGLAGPRYEQYF. CDR3 coding DNA: TGTGCCAGCAGCTTCGGGTCGGGACTAGCGGGACCGCGCTACGAGCAGTACTTC.

The CDR3 coding sequence is TGTGCCAGCAGCTTACGGCCAGGCTATGGCTACACCTTC. Protein sequence: CASSLRPGYGYTF. The V and J genes are TRBV7-3 and TRBJ1-2; unclear D gene. This CDR3 has 13 amino acids. With 2 bases removed from V and 4 bases from J, the gap between germline ends came to 8 bases. CDR1 and CDR2 (germline): SGHTA, FQGTGA.

The chain couples TRBV2 to TRBJ1-5; D unclear. CDR1 and CDR2 from the germline V gene are SNHLY and FYNNEI. V dropped 4 bases and J dropped 0 bases, with 10 bases sitting between them. The CDR3 is 15 residues long. CDR3 sequence reads: CASSVEGNSNQPQHF. The CDR3 bases are TGTGCCAGCAGTGTGGAGGGAAATAGCAATCAGCCCCAGCATTTT. Full variable domain (outside the CDR3, taken from reference TRBV2 and TRBJ1-5): EPEVTQTPSHQVTQMGQEVILRCVPISNHLYFYWYRQILGQKVEFLVSFYNNEISEKSEIFDDQFSVERPDGSNFTLKIRSTKLEDSAMYFCASSVEGNSNQPQHFGDGTRLSIL.

The chain combines TRBV4-1 with TRBJ1-1; TRBD1 might be the D (5 bases). This CDR3 comprises 16 residues. Trimming removed 0 bases at V and 3 bases at J, with 14 bases between. CDR1 and CDR2 from the germline V gene are MGHRA and YSYEKL. The CDR3: CASSQDRGGRYTEAFF. In DNA form, the CDR3 reads TGCGCCAGCAGCCAAGATCGGGGGGGGAGGTACACTGAAGCTTTCTTT.

CDR3: CASSLAPGRAGEQFF. The CDR3 bases are TGTGCCAGCAGCTTAGCGCCCGGGAGGGCCGGTGAGCAGTTCTTC. This chain links TRBV7-6 with TRBJ2-1; TRBD2 agrees at 8 bases. CDR3 length: 15 amino acids. CDR1 and CDR2 (germline): SGHVS, FNYEAQ. V was clipped by 0 bases and J by 9 bases; unmatched bases: 7.

The chain links TRBV6-6 to TRBJ1-3, with TRBD1 identical over 9 bases. Germline CDR1 and CDR2: MNHNY and SVGAGI (reference sequence). The length of the CDR3 is 15 residues. With 4 bases clipped from V and 3 bases from J, the junction kept 4 bases outside the gene matches. The CDR3 coding sequence is TGTGCCAGCAGTTTCCGGGACAGGGATGGAAACACCATATATTTT. Protein sequence: CASSFRDRDGNTIYF.

The chain links TRBV28 to TRBJ1-1, with D unclear. The germline V and J ends were trimmed by 1 base and 7 bases, with 22 bases remaining between them. Per germline, CDR1 MDHEN and CDR2 SYDVKM. This CDR3 region has 17 residues. The chain's CDR3 is CASSLLVPGGVHGEAFF. The CDR3, as DNA: TGTGCCAGCAGTTTATTGGTCCCAGGCGGGGTGCACGGTGAAGCTTTCTTT. Based on the CDR3 plus reference TRBV28 and TRBJ1-1, the full variable domain is DVKVTQSSRYLVKRTGEKVFLECVQDMDHENMFWYRQDPGLGLRLIYFSYDVKMKEKGDIPEGYSVSREKKERFSLILESASTNQTSMYLCASSLLVPGGVHGEAFFGQGTRLTVV.

The table lists this clone with a count of one. Sequence at one end of the junction differs from germline and may be a read error. The chain links TRBV5-4 to TRBJ1-2; D unresolved. Germline V CDR1 and CDR2: SGHNT, YYREEE (reference sequence). There are 15 residues in the CDR3. The CDR3 DNA sequence: TGTGCCAGCACCTTGTTGGGAGCCTCTAACTATGGCTACACCTTC. It is translated as CASTLLGASNYGYTF. The variable domain in full, with the rest retrieved from reference TRBV5-4 and TRBJ1-2, is ETGVTQSPTHLIKTRGQQVTLRCSSQSGHNTVSWYQQALGQGPQFIFQYYREEENGRGNFPPRFSGLQFPNYSSELNVNALELDDSALYLCASTLLGASNYGYTFGSGTRLTVV.

The gene calls are TRBV5-4 and TRBJ2-7, with a weak D call TRBD1 (6 bases). Germline assignment: CDR1 SGHNT and CDR2 YYREEE (reference sequence). The V and J ends lost 0 bases and 3 bases respectively, with 13 bases between them. This CDR3 spans 15 amino acids. This CDR3 is CASSLVPGEGYEQYF. The CDR3, as DNA: TGTGCCAGCAGCTTGGTTCCAGGGGAAGGCTACGAGCAGTACTTC.

The rearrangement uses TRBV5-1 and TRBJ2-5, with a weak D call TRBD2 (6 bases). V was shortened by 2 bases and J by 4 bases, with 12 bases between the two germline ends. Germline CDR1 and CDR2: SGHRS and YFSETQ. This CDR3 comprises 14 residues. CDR3 loop: CASSFTSSRETQYF. In nucleotides, the CDR3 is TGCGCCAGCAGCTTTACTAGCTCGCGAGAGACCCAGTACTTC.

The chain couples TRBV6-6 to TRBJ1-3, with 8 bases identical to TRBD1. V trimming: 6 bases; J trimming: 2 bases; junction bases outside the gene matches: 3. This CDR3 has 14 residues. Germline-derived CDR1 and CDR2 are MNHNY and SVGAGI (reference sequence). The CDR3 protein is CASSRTGPGNTIYF. CDR3 sequence (DNA): TGTGCCAGCAGCCGGACAGGGCCTGGAAACACCATATATTTT.